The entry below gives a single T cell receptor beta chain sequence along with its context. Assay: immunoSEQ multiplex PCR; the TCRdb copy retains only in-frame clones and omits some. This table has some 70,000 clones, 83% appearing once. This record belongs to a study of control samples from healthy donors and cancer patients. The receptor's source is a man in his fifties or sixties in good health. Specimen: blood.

CDR3 nucleotide sequence: TGTGCCAGCAGCTTATACGCAGCTAGCGGGGTTAGCTCCTACAATGAGCAGTTCTTC. Protein sequence: CASSLYAASGVSSYNEQFF. This chain joins TRBV7-3 and TRBJ2-1, with 9 bases fitting TRBD2. This CDR3 region has 19 residues. Trimming cost V 2 bases and J 0 bases; bases outside gene matches: 11. The germline gives CDR1 SGHTA, CDR2 FQGTGA.